The 18 T cell receptor beta chains presented below share a single source sample, sequenced in a study of blood T cell repertoires in COVID-19. Method: immunoSEQ multiplex PCR; TCRdb's copy keeps in-frame clones and lacks some. The sample carries about 170,000 clones, around 85% recorded once. The specimen sequenced was peripheral blood. Every receptor here comes from a woman aged 80 or over with COVID-19, enrolled during active disease.

Only a few counts were recorded for this clone. This chain connects TRBV3-1 (or the pseudogene TRBV3-2) to TRBJ2-1; no clear D gene. CDR1 and CDR2 (germline): LGHDT, YNNKEL (reference sequence). The CDR3 extends over 12 amino acids. The ends were cut back, 5 bases at V and 14 bases at J, with 16 bases in the middle. The CDR3 coding sequence is TGTGCCAGCAGCTCCCAGACTGCAATCAAGTTCTTC. Translated: CASSSQTAIKFF.

V is TRBV4-2 and J is TRBJ1-2, with TRBD1 identical over 7 bases. The CDR3 is 15 residues long. V shed 0 bases, J shed 1 base, and the junction held 2 bases outside the gene matches. The germline CDR1 and CDR2 sequences are LGHNA and YNFKEQ. The CDR3 loop is CASSQEQGSNYGYTF. The CDR3 DNA reads as TGTGCCAGCAGCCAAGAACAGGGGAGTAACTATGGCTACACCTTC.

The chain carries TRBV19 and TRBJ2-2; a possible D gene is TRBD2 (5 bases). V was clipped by 7 bases and J by 4 bases, with 13 bases between them. The length of the CDR3 is 14 residues. CDR1 and CDR2 from the germline V gene are LNHDA and SQIVND (reference sequence). DNA of the CDR3: TGTGCCAGTACCACCATCGGAGGCACCGGGGAGCTGTTTTTT. It yields the protein CASTTIGGTGELFF.

This clone is a singleton in its sample. The chain has TRBV20-1 and TRBJ2-7; D is possibly TRBD2 (5 bases). Trimming pared 6 bases from V and 5 bases from J, leaving 11 bases between. CDR3 length: 11 amino acids. The germline V gene encodes CDR1 DFQATT and CDR2 SNEGSKA (reference sequence). The CDR3 here is CSAATSDEQYF. The CDR3 bases are TGCAGTGCGGCAACTAGTGACGAGCAGTACTTC.

Only a few counts were recorded for this clone. The chain carries TRBV21-1 and TRBJ1-4. TRBV21-1 is a pseudogene locus. The length of the CDR3 is 11 residues. The CDR3 loop is CASVGGEKLFF. The CDR3 region has the DNA TGTGCCAGCGTCGGGGGGGAAAAACTGTTTTTT.

The chain uses TRBV30 and TRBJ1-3, with D maybe TRBD1 (6 bases). From germline, CDR1 is GTSNPN and CDR2 SVGIG (reference sequence). The CDR3 has 16 amino acids. Trimming removed 6 bases from V and 2 bases from J, with 20 bases in between. The CDR3 sequence: CACTIPAGAPGNTIYF. The CDR3 DNA reads as TGTGCCTGTACTATTCCAGCGGGGGCACCTGGAAACACCATATATTTT.

This chain joins TRBV9 and TRBJ2-3; D gene unclear. Looked up from germline, CDR1 is SGDLS and CDR2 is YYNGEE. Trimming removed 2 bases from V and 2 bases from J, with 9 bases in between. CDR3 length: 14 amino acids. The CDR3 region has the DNA TGTGCCAGCAGCGTTAGGTGGGCCACAGATACGCAGTATTTT. It yields the protein CASSVRWATDTQYF.

This chain connects TRBV6-1 to TRBJ1-2; possible D gene TRBD1, 5 bases. This CDR3 is built from 14 residues. V was pared by 1 base and J by 8 bases, with 14 bases between. Per germline, CDR1 MNHNS and CDR2 SASEGT. CDR3 in amino acids: CASSEGQPNDGYTF. In nucleotides, the CDR3 is TGTGCCAGCAGTGAAGGACAGCCTAACGACGGCTACACCTTC.

The genes are TRBV24-1 and TRBJ1-2; D is unresolved. Between the trimmed V and J ends, which lost 0 bases and 4 bases, there was a span of 14 bases. Per germline, CDR1 KGHDR and CDR2 SFDVKD. The CDR3 sequence is 16 residues long. CDR3 in amino acids: CATSDLRRMIVYGYTF. The CDR3 DNA follows: TGTGCCACCAGTGATTTGCGGAGGATGATTGTCTATGGCTACACCTTC.

This rearrangement joins TRBV3-1 (or the pseudogene TRBV3-2) to TRBJ2-7; tentatively, D is TRBD1 (6 bases). V gave up 4 bases and J gave up 6 bases, with 16 bases separating them. Germline V gene data show CDR1 as LGHDT and CDR2 as YNNKEL (reference sequence). There are 14 residues in the CDR3. The CDR3 here is CASSPRGSAGEQYF. The CDR3, as DNA: TGTGCCAGCAGCCCCAGGGGTTCCGCGGGCGAGCAGTACTTC.

This rearrangement joins TRBV9 to TRBJ2-6; 8 bases line up with TRBD2. This CDR3 is 17 amino acids long. The V and J ends lost 5 bases and 0 bases, in that order; junction bases with no gene match: 7. The germline V gene has CDR1 SGDLS and CDR2 YYNGEE. The CDR3 DNA reads as TGTGCCAGCAGTCGGGGGGGACAAGTCTCTGGGGCCAACGTCCTGACTTTC. Protein product: CASSRGGQVSGANVLTF. Full variable domain (missing parts from reference TRBV9 and TRBJ2-6): DSGVTQTPKHLITATGQRVTLRCSPRSGDLSVYWYQQSLDQGLQFLIQYYNGEERAKGNILERFSAQQFPDLHSELNLSSLELGDSALYFCASSRGGQVSGANVLTFGAGSRLTVL.

To note about this clone: Other DNA variants within this sample encode the same CDR3. The chain combines TRBV6-5 with TRBJ1-1; possibly TRBD1 for D (5 bases). The CDR3 extends over 13 amino acids. The V gene lost 5 bases and the J gene lost 1 base, with 8 bases spanning the gap. CDR1 MNHEY and CDR2 SVGAGI come from the germline V gene. CDR3 protein: CASSLTENTEAFF. CDR3 DNA sequence: TGTGCCAGCAGTCTGACAGAGAACACTGAAGCTTTCTTT.

The rearrangement links TRBV28 to TRBJ1-5, with unresolved D. V was cut by 9 bases and J by 9 bases, with 18 bases left in between. There are 13 residues in the CDR3. The germline CDR1 and CDR2 sequences are MDHEN and SYDVKM. CDR3 loop: CASRTPSLGPQHF. CDR3 DNA: TGTGCCAGTCGAACCCCTTCTCTCGGGCCCCAGCATTTT. The variable domain in full, with the rest retrieved from reference TRBV28 and TRBJ1-5, is DVKVTQSSRYLVKRTGEKVFLECVQDMDHENMFWYRQDPGLGLRLIYFSYDVKMKEKGDIPEGYSVSREKKERFSLILESASTNQTSMYLCASRTPSLGPQHFGDGTRLSIL.

Only one count was recorded for this clone. The identical CDR3 is also encoded by other nucleotide sequences in the sample. The chain employs TRBV5-1 and TRBJ2-6; D remains unclear. Germline V CDR1 and CDR2: SGHRS, YFSETQ. The CDR3 has 15 residues. The V end was cut by 0 bases, the J end by 0 bases, with 4 bases between. DNA for the CDR3: TGCGCCAGCAGCTTGGGTAGCTCTGGGGCCAACGTCCTGACTTTC. It is translated as CASSLGSSGANVLTF.

The chain recombines TRBV4-1 with TRBJ1-4; 10 positions match TRBD1. CDR1 MGHRA and CDR2 YSYEKL come from the germline V gene. V gave up 1 base and J gave up 6 bases; unmatched junction bases: 2. The CDR3 extends over 15 amino acids. The CDR3 reads CASSQAGTGDEKLFF. In nucleotides, the CDR3 is TGCGCCAGCAGCCAAGCCGGGACAGGGGATGAAAAACTGTTTTTT.

The chain links TRBV5-1 to TRBJ2-7; D might be TRBD1 (5 bases). Trimming pared 5 bases from V and 3 bases from J, leaving 12 bases between. CDR1 SGHRS and CDR2 YFSETQ come from the germline V gene. The CDR3 covers 13 residues. The CDR3 DNA reads TGCGCCAGCAGTGTTGGCAGGGACTACGAGCAGTACTTC. It yields the protein CASSVGRDYEQYF.

The CDR3, as DNA: TGTGCCAGCAGCCAAGGGGCCACCTCCTCTGGAAACACCATATATTTT. This codes for CASSQGATSSGNTIYF. The chain employs TRBV3-1 (or the pseudogene TRBV3-2) and TRBJ1-3; D gene uncertain. The germline gives CDR1 LGHDT, CDR2 YNNKEL (reference sequence). The CDR3 totals 16 residues. The V end lost 1 base, the J end lost 0 bases, and 10 bases lay between the germline ends.

This rearrangement joins TRBV15 to TRBJ2-4; D perhaps matches TRBD2 (5 bases). V was cut by 3 bases and J by 6 bases, with 12 bases left in between. Germline V gene lookup returns CDR1 LNHNV and CDR2 YYDKDF (reference sequence). The CDR3 contains 14 residues. In DNA, the CDR3 is TGTGCCACCAGCAGCCCCGGGAAACCAAACATTCAGTACTTC. Its translation is CATSSPGKPNIQYF.